This T cell receptor beta chain came from a study of shared clonotypes between healthy human individuals. The CDR3 is made up of 16 amino acids. Profiled with immunoSEQ multiplex PCR; TCRdb holds only in-frame clones, not every one. In the table there are fewer than 600,000 clones, 70% to 80% of which are singletons. Source material: PBMCs. This TCR was sampled from a woman between 40 and 50 years old in good health. Some clones in this sample may be carry-over from other donors' samples. The chain is built from TRBV21-1 and TRBJ2-6; TRBD2, the table's D call, lacks a check against the DNA. TRBV21-1 counts as a pseudogene. The CDR3 DNA is TGTGCCAGCAGCAAGGGGGGTAGCTCTGGGGCCAACGTCCTGACTTTC. Residues: CASSKGGSSGANVLTF.